The 32 T cell receptor beta chains below were found in one sample sequenced in a study of blood T cell repertoires in COVID-19. Clones were sequenced by immunoSEQ multiplex PCR, and TCRdb holds only the in-frame ones, with some missing. The sample consists of approximately 66,000 clones, about 86% of them appearing once. Sequencing input: peripheral blood. These receptors all come from a man aged 50-60 years with active COVID-19.

The chain recombines TRBV5-1 with TRBJ2-3, with D perhaps TRBD1 (6 bases). CDR3 length equals 16 residues. Germline CDR1 reads SGHRS; CDR2 reads YFSETQ. Trimming shortened V by 4 bases and J by 2 bases, and 17 bases separated the two germline ends. The CDR3 is CASSEHPGANTDTQYF. CDR3 sequence (DNA): TGCGCCAGCAGCGAACACCCAGGGGCAAACACAGATACGCAGTATTTT.

The chain is built from TRBV4-2 and TRBJ1-2; 9 nucleotides agree with TRBD1. V lost 4 bases and J lost 2; bases outside the gene matches: 5. Germline values: CDR1 LGHNA, CDR2 YNFKEQ. The length of the CDR3 is 15 residues. In nucleotides, the CDR3 is TGTGCCAGCAGCCCGGGACAGGGAACAAACTATGGCTACACCTTC. The encoded protein is CASSPGQGTNYGYTF.

V and J are TRBV19 and TRBJ1-1, with a possible D match to TRBD1 (6 bases). CDR3 size: 14 residues. The V end lost 2 bases, the J end lost 4 bases, and 11 bases lay between the germline ends. CDR1 is LNHDA, CDR2 SQIVND, per germline (reference sequence). The CDR3 here is CASSINRGITEAFF. The CDR3 DNA is TGTGCCAGTAGTATAAATAGGGGGATCACTGAAGCTTTCTTT.

The V and J genes are TRBV18 and TRBJ1-2, with D perhaps TRBD1 (6 bases). This CDR3 is 14 amino acids long. V was shortened by 3 bases and J by 4 bases, with 12 bases between the two germline ends. Germline V lookup: CDR1 KGHSH, CDR2 LQKENI. The CDR3 reads CASSPEQGSYGYTF. Written as DNA, the CDR3 is TGTGCCAGCTCACCGGAACAGGGATCCTATGGCTACACCTTC. The full variable domain, rest sourced from reference TRBV18 and TRBJ1-2, is NAGVMQNPRHLVRRRGQEARLRCSPMKGHSHVYWYRQLPEEGLKFMVYLQKENIIDESGMPKERFSAEFPKEGPSILRIQQVVRGDSAAYFCASSPEQGSYGYTFGSGTRLTVV.

The chain joins TRBV15 to TRBJ2-5; D is unclear. Germline CDR1 LNHNV, CDR2 YYDKDF (reference sequence). This CDR3 is 16 amino acids long. Trimming left V 5 bases short and J 2 bases short, with 18 bases between. The CDR3 coding sequence is TGTGCCACCAGCCTTTACTCCAACGAGGCGCAAGAGACCCAGTACTTC. This sequence encodes CATSLYSNEAQETQYF.

The CDR3 DNA is TGTGCCAGTAGTATGCAGGCCTCGTCCTCTGAAGCTTTCTTT. This translates into CASSMQASSSEAFF. This sequence joins TRBV19 and TRBJ1-1; D is uncertain. Per the germline V gene, CDR1 is LNHDA and CDR2 is SQIVND (reference sequence). The CDR3 spans 14 residues. V was clipped by 3 bases and J by 6 bases, with 14 bases between them.

The chain combines TRBV29-1 with TRBJ2-1; D uncertain. CDR3 length: 13 residues. V shed 6 bases and J shed 0 bases, with 9 bases lying between them. CDR1 SQVTM and CDR2 ANQGSEA come from the germline V gene. CDR3 residues: CSVTKSSYNEQFF. The DNA for the CDR3 is TGCAGCGTCACCAAGAGCTCCTACAATGAGCAGTTCTTC.

The V gene is TRBV28, the J gene TRBJ1-6, with D possibly being TRBD1 (5 bases). The germline V gene encodes CDR1 MDHEN and CDR2 SYDVKM. V dropped 5 bases and J dropped 7 bases, with 15 bases sitting between them. The CDR3 runs 15 residues. The CDR3 reads CASSPPQGSNSPLHF. The CDR3, as DNA: TGTGCCAGCAGTCCCCCGCAGGGTTCCAATTCACCCCTCCACTTT.

The V call is TRBV7-9, the J call TRBJ1-1; D is ambiguous. Germline CDR1 and CDR2: SEHNR and FQNEAQ (reference sequence). The CDR3 is 11 residues long. V lost 5 bases, J lost 9 bases, and 10 bases lay in between. The CDR3 region is CASSAVSKAFF. CDR3 nucleotides: TGTGCCAGCAGCGCCGTTAGTAAAGCTTTCTTT.

CDR3 in amino acids: CASSQAREPFYEQYV. Written as DNA, the CDR3 is TGTGCCAGCAGCCAAGCACGGGAGCCTTTCTACGAGCAGTACGTC. V and J are TRBV3-1 (or the pseudogene TRBV3-2) and TRBJ2-7; TRBD2 is a possible D gene (6 bases). Trimming took 1 base from V and 3 from J, leaving 13 bases between them. The length of the CDR3 is 15 residues. Germline V gene lookup returns CDR1 LGHDT and CDR2 YNNKEL (reference sequence).

V and J are TRBV12-3 or TRBV12-4 and TRBJ2-5; D is perhaps TRBD1 (5 bases). This CDR3 is built from 13 residues. V was cut by 5 bases and J by 2 bases, with 9 bases left in between. In DNA form, the CDR3 reads TGTGCCAGCAGTCCCGACAGACAAGAGACCCAGTACTTC. This encodes CASSPDRQETQYF.

The gene calls are TRBV4-2 and TRBJ2-7; D is uncertain. Between the trimmed V and J ends, which lost 0 bases and 3 bases, there was a span of 6 bases. Germline assignment: CDR1 LGHNA and CDR2 YNFKEQ. CDR3 length equals 13 residues. CDR3 in DNA: TGTGCCAGCAGCCAAGATCCTTACTACGAGCAGTACTTC. Translated: CASSQDPYYEQYF.

The V and J genes are TRBV6-4 and TRBJ2-5, with D perhaps matching TRBD1 (5 bases). Trimming took 6 bases from V and 0 from J, leaving 11 bases between them. Germline CDR1 MRHNA, CDR2 SNTAGT. This CDR3 is 14 amino acids long. The chain's CDR3 is CASSNRLYQETQYF. The CDR3 bases are TGTGCCAGCAGCAACAGGCTGTACCAAGAGACCCAGTACTTC.

The DNA for the CDR3 is TGTGCCAGCAGCGTAGGACGGTGGCGGGGGGGCCTAAGGGGCACAGATACGCAGTATTTT. Encoded protein: CASSVGRWRGGLRGTDTQYF. J is TRBJ2-3 and V is TRBV9; 9 nucleotides align to TRBD2. Per germline, CDR1 SGDLS and CDR2 YYNGEE. This CDR3 has 20 residues. V dropped 0 bases and J dropped 1; count of bases not matched to a gene: 15.

V gene TRBV5-4 combines with J gene TRBJ2-3; D unresolved. Trimming removed 4 bases from V and 3 bases from J, with 6 bases in between. The CDR3 has 12 amino acids. Germline values: CDR1 SGHNT, CDR2 YYREEE (reference sequence). CDR3 nucleotides: TGTGCCAGCAGCCTTACTACAGATACGCAGTATTTT. This encodes CASSLTTDTQYF.

V is TRBV5-4 and J is TRBJ2-2; the match to TRBD1 covers 8 bases. Germline CDR1 reads SGHNT; CDR2 reads YYREEE (reference sequence). This CDR3 spans 14 amino acids. V shed 4 bases, J shed 5 bases, and the junction held 4 bases outside the gene matches. CDR3 in amino acids: CASSKTGETGELFF. CDR3 DNA: TGTGCCAGCAGCAAGACAGGGGAAACCGGGGAGCTGTTTTTT.

V and J are TRBV19 and TRBJ2-1, with TRBD2 as a possible D gene (5 bases). The germline V gene has CDR1 LNHDA and CDR2 SQIVND (reference sequence). V shed 2 bases and J shed 7 bases, with 12 bases lying between them. This CDR3 comprises 14 residues. Written as DNA, the CDR3 is TGTGCCAGTAGTATAACGGGGTCTCCTAATGAGCAGTTCTTC. Amino acid sequence: CASSITGSPNEQFF.

The V gene is TRBV6-5, the J gene TRBJ2-4; possibly TRBD1 for D (5 bases). The length of the CDR3 is 13 residues. V was pared by 10 bases and J by 0 bases, with 10 bases between. Germline CDR1 MNHEY, CDR2 SVGAGI. CDR3 sequence: CATKGPAKNIQYF. Here the CDR3 DNA reads TGTGCCACGAAGGGGCCAGCCAAAAACATTCAGTACTTC.

This clone was recorded once. The chain combines TRBV5-8 with TRBJ2-1, with 8 bases aligning to TRBD1. The junction had 8 bases not matched to a gene; V was cut back by 3 bases and J by 9 bases. The CDR3 runs 14 residues. CDR1 is SGHTS and CDR2 is YDEGEE in the germline V gene. The CDR3 DNA sequence: TGTGCCAGCAGCTCTGGACAGGGTCGTAGTGAGCAGTTCTTC. Translating it yields CASSSGQGRSEQFF.

The chain links TRBV19 to TRBJ2-2; 8 bases are a match to TRBD2. The CDR3 runs 16 residues. Germline CDR1 is LNHDA and CDR2 is SQIVND (reference sequence). V shed 0 bases, J shed 6 bases, and the junction held 6 bases outside the gene matches. CDR3 sequence reads: CASSIDGGRRSGELFF. CDR3 in DNA: TGTGCCAGTAGTATAGATGGCGGGAGGAGATCCGGGGAGCTGTTTTTT.

The chain has TRBV15 and TRBJ2-1, with TRBD2 identical over 10 bases. CDR1 is LNHNV and CDR2 is YYDKDF in the germline V gene (reference sequence). The CDR3 spans 15 residues. V was clipped by 5 bases and J by 3 bases; unmatched bases: 4. The CDR3, as DNA: TGTGCCACCAGCCTAGCGGGAGCTGGCTACAATGAGCAGTTCTTC. This sequence encodes CATSLAGAGYNEQFF.

This clone was observed a handful of times. The chain combines TRBV7-9 with TRBJ2-1; TRBD2 matches at 14 bases. Germline assignment: CDR1 SEHNR and CDR2 FQNEAQ (reference sequence). V lost 0 bases to trimming and J lost 9 bases; unmatched junction nucleotides: 7. This CDR3 contains 17 residues. The CDR3 sequence is CASSLAKGLAGVGEQFF. CDR3 bases: TGTGCCAGCAGCTTAGCCAAGGGACTAGCGGGAGTGGGTGAGCAGTTCTTC.

This clone has just one count. V and J are TRBV5-5 and TRBJ1-4; no definite D call. Trimming cost V 0 bases and J 4 bases, with 10 bases left between them. There are 15 residues in the CDR3. Germline values: CDR1 SGHKS, CDR2 YYEKEE (reference sequence). DNA for the CDR3: TGTGCCAGCAGCTTGGCCCCGCGGGATAATGAAAAACTGTTTTTT. Translated, it gives CASSLAPRDNEKLFF.

This clone has just a few counts. The genes are TRBV2 and TRBJ2-2; D possibly corresponds to TRBD1 (7 bases). The CDR3 is made up of 15 amino acids. The germline V gene has CDR1 SNHLY and CDR2 FYNNEI. V lost 6 bases and J lost 5, with 16 bases in between. The CDR3 nucleotides are TGTGCCAGCAGCCCCAGGACAGGAGGGACCGGGGAGCTGTTTTTT. It is translated as CASSPRTGGTGELFF.

The CDR3 coding sequence is TGTGCCAGCAGCTTGAGGACAGGGGGCGCGACAGATACGCAGTATTTT. It yields the protein CASSLRTGGATDTQYF. This chain connects TRBV7-2 to TRBJ2-3; 11 bases are a match to TRBD1. The CDR3 sequence is 16 residues long. Unmatched junction bases numbered 5, after V lost 3 bases and J lost 3 bases. Germline assignment: CDR1 SGHTA and CDR2 FQGNSA.

This chain links TRBV2 with TRBJ2-3; 8 bases fit TRBD2. The CDR3 consists of 17 residues. V trimming: 6 bases; J trimming: 0 bases; junction bases outside the gene matches: 11. Looked up from germline, CDR1 is SNHLY and CDR2 is FYNNEI. In DNA form, the CDR3 reads TGTGCCAGCAGGGACGGGGGGGTCCCATATAGCACAGATACGCAGTATTTT. This translates into CASRDGGVPYSTDTQYF.

This clone appeared a single time. The rearrangement uses TRBV5-1 and TRBJ2-5, with TRBD1 as a possible D gene (6 bases). This CDR3 comprises 15 residues. Germline-derived CDR1 and CDR2 are SGHRS and YFSETQ. V was trimmed by 4 bases and J by 2 bases, leaving 15 bases between them. This CDR3 reads CASSPTGHRQETQYF. The DNA for the CDR3 is TGCGCCAGCAGCCCAACGGGACACCGTCAAGAGACCCAGTACTTC.

Only a few counts were recorded for this clone. V and J are TRBV7-3 and TRBJ2-3; 7 bases match TRBD2. CDR1 and CDR2 (germline): SGHTA, FQGTGA. With V trimmed by 2 bases and J by 0 bases, 5 bases remained unmatched. The CDR3 loop spans 16 amino acids. The CDR3 is CASSLGPSGSTDTQYF. The CDR3 coding sequence is TGTGCCAGCAGCTTAGGTCCTAGCGGAAGCACAGATACGCAGTATTTT.

The chain combines TRBV5-1 with TRBJ1-5; 7 bases line up with TRBD1. After removal of 5 bases from V and 6 bases from J, the junction contained 17 bases not matched to a gene. Germline assignment: CDR1 SGHRS and CDR2 YFSETQ. CDR3 length: 17 amino acids. This chain's CDR3 is CASRHTPDRVPSQPQHF. The CDR3 DNA reads TGCGCCAGCAGACATACGCCAGACAGGGTTCCATCTCAGCCCCAGCATTTT.

This rearrangement joins TRBV3-1 (or the pseudogene TRBV3-2) to TRBJ1-1; no firm D call. V was cut by 5 bases and J by 4 bases, with 17 bases left in between. The CDR3 sequence is 15 residues long. Germline CDR1 is LGHDT and CDR2 is YNNKEL (reference sequence). The CDR3 DNA reads as TGTGCCAGCAGCTTCCGACGCTCCCGGGGCACTGAAGCTTTCTTT. Protein sequence: CASSFRRSRGTEAFF.

The J gene is TRBJ1-1, the V gene TRBV18; D possibly corresponds to TRBD1 (5 bases). V lost 4 bases, J lost 1 base, and 10 bases lay in between. CDR1 and CDR2 from the germline V gene are KGHSH and LQKENI. The length of the CDR3 is 14 residues. This chain's CDR3 is CASSLYDRNTEAFF. The DNA for the CDR3 is TGTGCCAGCTCACTGTATGACAGGAACACTGAAGCTTTCTTT.

The V and J genes are TRBV5-6 and TRBJ1-1; no firm D call. Germline V gene lookup returns CDR1 SGHDT and CDR2 YYEEEE. The CDR3 runs 15 residues. The ends were cut back, 1 base at V and 5 bases at J, with 15 bases in the middle. DNA for the CDR3: TGTGCCAGCAGCTTGAAGCAGGCCCCAAGAACTGAAGCTTTCTTT. This codes for CASSLKQAPRTEAFF.